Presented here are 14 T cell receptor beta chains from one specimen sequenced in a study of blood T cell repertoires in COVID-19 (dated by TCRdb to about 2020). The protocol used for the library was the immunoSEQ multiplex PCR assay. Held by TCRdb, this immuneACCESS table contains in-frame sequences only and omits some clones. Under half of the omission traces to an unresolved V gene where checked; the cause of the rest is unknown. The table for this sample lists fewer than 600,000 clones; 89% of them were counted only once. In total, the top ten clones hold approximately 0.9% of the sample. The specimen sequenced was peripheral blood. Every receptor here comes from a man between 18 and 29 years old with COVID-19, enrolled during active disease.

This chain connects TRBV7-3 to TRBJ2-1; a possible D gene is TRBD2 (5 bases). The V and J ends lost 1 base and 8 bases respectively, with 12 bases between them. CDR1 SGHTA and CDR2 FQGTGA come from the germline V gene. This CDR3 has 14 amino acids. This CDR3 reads CASSLRSLADEQFF. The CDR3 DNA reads TGTGCCAGCAGCTTAAGGTCCCTAGCAGATGAGCAGTTCTTC.

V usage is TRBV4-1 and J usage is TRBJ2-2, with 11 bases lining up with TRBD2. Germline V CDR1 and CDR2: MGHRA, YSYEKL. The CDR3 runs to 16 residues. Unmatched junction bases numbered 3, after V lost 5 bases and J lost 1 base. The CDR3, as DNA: TGCGCCAGCAGCGGGCTAGCGGGGGGGAACACCGGGGAGCTGTTTTTT. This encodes CASSGLAGGNTGELFF.

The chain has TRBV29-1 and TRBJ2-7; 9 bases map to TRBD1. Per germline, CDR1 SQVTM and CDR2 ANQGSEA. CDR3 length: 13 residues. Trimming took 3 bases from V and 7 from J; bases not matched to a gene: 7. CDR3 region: CSVETGTGTEQYF. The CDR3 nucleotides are TGCAGCGTTGAGACCGGGACAGGGACTGAGCAGTACTTC.

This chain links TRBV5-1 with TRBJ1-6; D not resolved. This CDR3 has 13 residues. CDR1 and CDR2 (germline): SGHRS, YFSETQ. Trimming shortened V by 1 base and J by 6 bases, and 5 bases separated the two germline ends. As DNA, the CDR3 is TGCGCCAGCAGCTTGAACAGTAATTCACCCCTCCACTTT. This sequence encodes CASSLNSNSPLHF.

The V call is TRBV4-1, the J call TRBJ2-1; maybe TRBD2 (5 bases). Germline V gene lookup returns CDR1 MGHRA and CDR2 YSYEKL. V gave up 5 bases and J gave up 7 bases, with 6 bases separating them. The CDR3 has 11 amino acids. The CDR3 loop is CASSEGNEQFF. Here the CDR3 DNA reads TGCGCCAGCAGCGAGGGAAATGAGCAGTTCTTC.

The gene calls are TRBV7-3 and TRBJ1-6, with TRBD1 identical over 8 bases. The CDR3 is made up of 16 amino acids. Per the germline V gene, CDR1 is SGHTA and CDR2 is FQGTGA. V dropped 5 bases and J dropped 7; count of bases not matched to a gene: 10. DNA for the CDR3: TGTGCCAGCAGCCCTCACGGACAGGGAATCAATTCACCCCTCCACTTT. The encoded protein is CASSPHGQGINSPLHF.

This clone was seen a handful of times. CDR3 loop: CASSWGSGVDGYTF. The CDR3 region has the DNA TGTGCCAGCAGCTGGGGGTCGGGGGTCGATGGCTACACCTTC. J is TRBJ1-2 and V is TRBV5-6; D possibly corresponds to TRBD1 (5 bases). The V gene's germline CDR1 is SGHDT and CDR2 YYEEEE. The CDR3 has 14 amino acids. Trimming shortened V by 3 bases and J by 6 bases, and 15 bases separated the two germline ends.

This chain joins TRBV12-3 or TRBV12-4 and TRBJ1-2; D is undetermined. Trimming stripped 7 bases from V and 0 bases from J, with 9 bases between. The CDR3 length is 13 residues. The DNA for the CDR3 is TGTGCCAGCACATTAATAGCTAACTATGGCTACACCTTC. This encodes CASTLIANYGYTF.

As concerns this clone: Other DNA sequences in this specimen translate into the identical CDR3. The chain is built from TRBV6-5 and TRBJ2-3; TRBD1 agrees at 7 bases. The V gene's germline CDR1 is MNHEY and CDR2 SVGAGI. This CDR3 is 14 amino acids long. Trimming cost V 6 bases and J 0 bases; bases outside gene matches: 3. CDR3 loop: CASRQTGSTDTQYF. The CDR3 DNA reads TGTGCCAGCAGACAGACAGGGAGCACAGATACGCAGTATTTT.

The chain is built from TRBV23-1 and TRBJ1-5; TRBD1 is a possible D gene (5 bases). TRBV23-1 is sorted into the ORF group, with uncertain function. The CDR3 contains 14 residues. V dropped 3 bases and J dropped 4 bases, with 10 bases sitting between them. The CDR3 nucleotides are TGCGCCAGCAGTCAGCAACAGGTTAATCAGCCCCAGCATTTT. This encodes CASSQQQVNQPQHF.

Here the CDR3 reads CASSLAGAPENEQFF. The CDR3 DNA sequence: TGCGCCAGCAGCCTAGCGGGGGCCCCTGAGAATGAGCAGTTCTTC. This rearrangement joins TRBV5-1 to TRBJ2-1; 10 nucleotides align to TRBD2. With 4 bases clipped from V and 7 bases from J, the junction kept 8 bases outside the gene matches. The germline V gene encodes CDR1 SGHRS and CDR2 YFSETQ. The CDR3 spans 15 residues.

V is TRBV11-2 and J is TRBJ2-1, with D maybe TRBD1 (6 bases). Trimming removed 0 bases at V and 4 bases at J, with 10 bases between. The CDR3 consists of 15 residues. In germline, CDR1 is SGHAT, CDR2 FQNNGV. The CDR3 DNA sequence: TGTGCCAGCAGCTTAGATCCCGGACAGTACAATGAGCAGTTCTTC. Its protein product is CASSLDPGQYNEQFF.

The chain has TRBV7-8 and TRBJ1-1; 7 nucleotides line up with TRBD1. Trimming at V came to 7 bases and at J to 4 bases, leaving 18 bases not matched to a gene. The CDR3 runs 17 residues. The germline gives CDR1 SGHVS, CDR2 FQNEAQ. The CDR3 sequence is CASTTLPRTGAGTEAFF. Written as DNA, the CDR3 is TGTGCCAGCACCACACTTCCCCGAACAGGGGCAGGCACTGAAGCTTTCTTT.

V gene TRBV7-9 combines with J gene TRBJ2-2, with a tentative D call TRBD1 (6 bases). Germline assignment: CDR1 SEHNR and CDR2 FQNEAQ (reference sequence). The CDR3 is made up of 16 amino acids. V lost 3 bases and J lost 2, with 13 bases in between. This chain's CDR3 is CASSFPGALNTGELFF. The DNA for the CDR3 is TGTGCCAGCAGCTTCCCAGGGGCTCTCAACACCGGGGAGCTGTTTTTT.